Below are 9 T cell receptor beta chains sequenced from a single sample in a study of cytomegalovirus exposure and HLA in healthy donors. The PCR was carried out with 60 Vbeta primers and 13 Jbeta primers. Clones were sequenced by immunoSEQ multiplex PCR, and TCRdb holds only the in-frame ones, with some missing. Of around 78,000 clones in the sample, approximately 84% were seen once. Sequenced sample: PBMCs. The receptors derive from a woman aged 45-65 years in good health and CMV-seronegative.

The J gene is TRBJ1-1, the V gene TRBV6-5, with D possibly matching TRBD1 (5 bases). There are 15 residues in the CDR3. V was cut by 3 bases and J by 3 bases, with 14 bases left in between. The germline CDR1 and CDR2 sequences are MNHEY and SVGAGI. CDR3 sequence (DNA): TGTGCCAGCAGTTATAGTAGGGGAGGGTACACTGAAGCTTTCTTT. Its protein is CASSYSRGGYTEAFF.

This chain uses TRBV4-1 with TRBJ1-4, with 7 bases fitting TRBD1. The CDR3 sequence is 14 residues long. Germline loops: CDR1 MGHRA, CDR2 YSYEKL. The trim removed 4 bases at V and 8 bases at J, leaving 7 bases unmatched. CDR3 in DNA: TGCGCCAGCAGCCCCCGGGACAGTCGAGAAAAACTGTTTTTT. It encodes CASSPRDSREKLFF.

The gene calls are TRBV7-9 and TRBJ1-2; no clear D gene. There are 13 residues in the CDR3. Looked up from germline, CDR1 is SEHNR and CDR2 is FQNEAQ (reference sequence). Trimming stripped 3 bases from V and 3 bases from J, with 8 bases between. Here the CDR3 DNA reads TGTGCCAGCAGCTTCGGGGATTACTATGGCTACACCTTC. Residues: CASSFGDYYGYTF.

This clone showed up just once. The chain is built from TRBV19 and TRBJ1-6, with TRBD1 matching over 9 bases. Trimming cost V 7 bases and J 7 bases; bases outside gene matches: 11. CDR1 is LNHDA, CDR2 SQIVND, per germline (reference sequence). The CDR3 covers 16 residues. CDR3 protein: CASTPRDRDVNSPLHF. CDR3 bases: TGTGCCAGTACCCCTCGGGACAGGGACGTAAATTCACCCCTCCACTTT.

The chain uses TRBV6-5 and TRBJ2-7; 7 bases match TRBD1. CDR3 length: 14 amino acids. Germline CDR1 MNHEY, CDR2 SVGAGI. Losses at the gene ends were 4 bases for V and 3 bases for J; bases not matched to a gene: 6. DNA for the CDR3: TGTGCCAGCAGTTTTTCTCGGGACAGCTACGAGCAGTACGTC. It codes for CASSFSRDSYEQYV.

The chain is built from TRBV5-1 and TRBJ1-1; possible D gene TRBD1, 5 bases. Looked up from germline, CDR1 is SGHRS and CDR2 is YFSETQ. The CDR3 loop spans 12 amino acids. Trimming cost V 1 base and J 10 bases, with 11 bases left between them. The CDR3 reads CASSLLGGRAFF. The CDR3, as DNA: TGCGCCAGCAGCTTGTTGGGGGGTCGAGCTTTCTTT.

The chain recombines TRBV9 with TRBJ1-5, with D perhaps TRBD1 (5 bases). The CDR3 is made up of 15 amino acids. Germline CDR1 and CDR2: SGDLS and YYNGEE. Trimming took off 4 bases at V and 0 bases at J, with 11 bases between the two ends. CDR3 loop: CASSPHGGSNQPQHF. The DNA for the CDR3 is TGTGCCAGCAGCCCCCACGGGGGTAGCAATCAGCCCCAGCATTTT.

This CDR3 reads CASSITGTGVFEQFF. CDR3 sequence (DNA): TGTGCCAGTAGTATTACCGGGACAGGGGTTTTTGAGCAGTTCTTC. This sequence joins TRBV19 and TRBJ2-1, with 10 nucleotides matching TRBD1. Trimming took 3 bases from V and 9 from J; bases not matched to a gene: 8. The germline gives CDR1 LNHDA, CDR2 SQIVND (reference sequence). This CDR3 spans 15 amino acids.

This rearrangement joins TRBV5-6 to TRBJ1-5; 9 bases are shared with TRBD1. The CDR3 is made up of 18 amino acids. The germline V gene has CDR1 SGHDT and CDR2 YYEEEE. The J segment lost 0 bases and the V segment lost 1 base, leaving 8 bases of the junction unmatched. The CDR3 here is CASSLMGTGTYSNQPQHF. CDR3 DNA sequence: TGTGCCAGCAGCTTGATGGGGACAGGGACTTATAGCAATCAGCCCCAGCATTTT.